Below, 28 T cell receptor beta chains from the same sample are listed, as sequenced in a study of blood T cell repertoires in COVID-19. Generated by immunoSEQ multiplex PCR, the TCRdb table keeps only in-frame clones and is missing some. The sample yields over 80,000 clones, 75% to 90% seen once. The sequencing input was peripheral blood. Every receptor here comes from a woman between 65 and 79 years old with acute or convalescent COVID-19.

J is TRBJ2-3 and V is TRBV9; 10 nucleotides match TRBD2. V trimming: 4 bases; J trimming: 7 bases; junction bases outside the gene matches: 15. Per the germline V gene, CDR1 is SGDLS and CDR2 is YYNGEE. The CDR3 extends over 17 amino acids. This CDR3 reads CASSPSGGAGGPNTQYF. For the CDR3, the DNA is TGTGCCAGCAGCCCGTCGGGTGGAGCGGGGGGGCCAAATACGCAGTATTTT.

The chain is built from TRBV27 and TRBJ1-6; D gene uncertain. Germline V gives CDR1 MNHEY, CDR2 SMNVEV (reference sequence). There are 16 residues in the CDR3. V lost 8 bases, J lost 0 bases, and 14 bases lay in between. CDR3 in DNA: TGTGCCAGCCGCCCTCAATCGGGCTCCTATAATTCACCCCTCCACTTT. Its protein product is CASRPQSGSYNSPLHF.

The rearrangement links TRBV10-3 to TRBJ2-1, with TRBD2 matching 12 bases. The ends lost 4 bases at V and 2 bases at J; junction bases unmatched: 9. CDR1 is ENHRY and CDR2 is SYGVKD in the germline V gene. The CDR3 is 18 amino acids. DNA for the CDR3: TGTGCCATCAGTGGGGAACTAGCGGGAGGCCCCACCTACAATGAGCAGTTCTTC. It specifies CAISGELAGGPTYNEQFF.

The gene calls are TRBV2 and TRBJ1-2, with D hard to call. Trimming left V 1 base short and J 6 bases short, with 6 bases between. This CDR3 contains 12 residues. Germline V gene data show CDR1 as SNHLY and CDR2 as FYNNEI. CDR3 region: CASSEGGDGYTF. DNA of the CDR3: TGTGCCAGCAGTGAAGGCGGGGATGGCTACACCTTC.

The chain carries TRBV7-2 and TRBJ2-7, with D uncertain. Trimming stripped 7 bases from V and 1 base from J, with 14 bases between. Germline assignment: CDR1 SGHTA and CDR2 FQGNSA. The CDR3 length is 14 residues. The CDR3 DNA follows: TGTGCCAGCACGACTCACCCAGCTTCCTACGAGCAGTACTTC. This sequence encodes CASTTHPASYEQYF.

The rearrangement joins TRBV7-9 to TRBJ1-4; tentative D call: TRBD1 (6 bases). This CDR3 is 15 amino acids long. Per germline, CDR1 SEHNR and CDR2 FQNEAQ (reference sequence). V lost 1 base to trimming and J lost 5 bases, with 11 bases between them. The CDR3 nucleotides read TGTGCCAGCAGCTTAGAGGCAGGGGTCAATGAAAAACTGTTTTTT. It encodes CASSLEAGVNEKLFF.

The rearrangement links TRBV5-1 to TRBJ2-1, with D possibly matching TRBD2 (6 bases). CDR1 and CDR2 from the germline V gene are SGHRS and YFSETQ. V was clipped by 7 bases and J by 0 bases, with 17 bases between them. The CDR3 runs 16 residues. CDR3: CASSNRGGSSYNEQFF. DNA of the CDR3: TGCGCCAGCTCGAATCGGGGAGGAAGCTCCTACAATGAGCAGTTCTTC.

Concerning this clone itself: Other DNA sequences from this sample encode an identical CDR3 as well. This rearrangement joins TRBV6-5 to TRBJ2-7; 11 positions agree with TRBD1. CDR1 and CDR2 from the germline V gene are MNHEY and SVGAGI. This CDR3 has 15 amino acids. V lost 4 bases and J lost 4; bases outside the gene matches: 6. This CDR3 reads CASSSPGQGVYEQYF. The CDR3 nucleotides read TGTGCCAGCAGTTCGCCGGGACAGGGGGTTTACGAGCAGTACTTC.

The CDR3 loop reads CASRTGLAGSTDTQYF. CDR3 sequence (DNA): TGCGCCAGCAGGACCGGACTAGCGGGAAGCACAGATACGCAGTATTTT. V and J are TRBV10-2 and TRBJ2-3; 12 nucleotides align to TRBD2. Losses at the gene ends were 6 bases for V and 0 bases for J; bases not matched to a gene: 4. The CDR3 covers 16 residues. Germline lookup yields CDR1 WSHSY and CDR2 SAAADI.

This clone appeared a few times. The CDR3 loop reads CASTLTGIGYGYTF. The CDR3 nucleotides read TGTGCCAGTACCTTGACAGGGATCGGCTATGGCTACACCTTC. This chain uses TRBV19 with TRBJ1-2; the match to TRBD1 covers 7 bases. The CDR3 is 14 amino acids. The J segment lost 4 bases and the V segment lost 7 bases, leaving 9 bases of the junction unmatched. Germline values: CDR1 LNHDA, CDR2 SQIVND (reference sequence).

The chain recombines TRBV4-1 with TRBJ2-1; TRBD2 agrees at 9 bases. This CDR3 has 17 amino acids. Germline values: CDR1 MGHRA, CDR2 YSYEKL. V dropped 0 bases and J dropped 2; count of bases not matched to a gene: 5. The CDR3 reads CASSQDPSGVTYNEQFF. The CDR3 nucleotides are TGCGCCAGCAGCCAAGACCCTAGCGGGGTCACCTACAATGAGCAGTTCTTC.

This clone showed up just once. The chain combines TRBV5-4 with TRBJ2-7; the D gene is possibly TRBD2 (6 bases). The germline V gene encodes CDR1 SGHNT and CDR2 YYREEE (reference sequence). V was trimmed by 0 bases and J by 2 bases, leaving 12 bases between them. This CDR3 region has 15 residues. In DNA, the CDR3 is TGTGCCAGCAGCTTGGGAGCGGGTCCAGCCTACGAGCAGTACTTC. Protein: CASSLGAGPAYEQYF.

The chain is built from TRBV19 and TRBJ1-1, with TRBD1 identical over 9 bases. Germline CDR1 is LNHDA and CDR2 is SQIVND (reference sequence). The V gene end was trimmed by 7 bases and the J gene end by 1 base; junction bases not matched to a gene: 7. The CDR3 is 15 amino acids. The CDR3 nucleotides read TGTGCCAGTAAGAGGGACAGGGTTCAGAACACTGAAGCTTTCTTT. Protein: CASKRDRVQNTEAFF.

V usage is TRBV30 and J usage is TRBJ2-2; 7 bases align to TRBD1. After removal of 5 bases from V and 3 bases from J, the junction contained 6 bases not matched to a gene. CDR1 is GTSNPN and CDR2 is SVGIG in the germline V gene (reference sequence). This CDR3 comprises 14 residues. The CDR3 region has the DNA TGTGCCTGGGCAGGGGGAACCCACACCGGGGAGCTGTTTTTT. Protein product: CAWAGGTHTGELFF.

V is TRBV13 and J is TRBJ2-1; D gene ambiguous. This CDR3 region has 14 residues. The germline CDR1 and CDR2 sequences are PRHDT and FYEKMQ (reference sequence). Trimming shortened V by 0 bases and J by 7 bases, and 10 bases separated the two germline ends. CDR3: CASSLGPSPNEQFF. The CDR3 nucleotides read TGTGCCAGCAGCTTAGGGCCTAGTCCGAATGAGCAGTTCTTC.

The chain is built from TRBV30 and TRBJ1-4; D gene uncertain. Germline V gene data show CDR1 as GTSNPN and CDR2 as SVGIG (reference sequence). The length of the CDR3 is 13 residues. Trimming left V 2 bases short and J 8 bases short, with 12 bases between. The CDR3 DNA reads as TGTGCCTGGAGTATCGGGTCTGGGGAAAAACTGTTTTTT. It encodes CAWSIGSGEKLFF.

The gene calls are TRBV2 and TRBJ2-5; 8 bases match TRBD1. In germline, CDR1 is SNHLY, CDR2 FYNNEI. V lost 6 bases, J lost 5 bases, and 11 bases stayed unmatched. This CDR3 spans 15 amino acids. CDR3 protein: CASRAHRQGRETQYF. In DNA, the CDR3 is TGTGCCAGCAGGGCACACAGACAGGGGAGGGAGACCCAGTACTTC.

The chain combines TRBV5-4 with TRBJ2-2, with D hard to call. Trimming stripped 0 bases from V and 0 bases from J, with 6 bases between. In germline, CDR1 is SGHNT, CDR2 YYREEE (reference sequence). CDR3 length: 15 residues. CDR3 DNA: TGTGCCAGCAGCTTGGGGCGGTCGAACACCGGGGAGCTGTTTTTT. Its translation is CASSLGRSNTGELFF.

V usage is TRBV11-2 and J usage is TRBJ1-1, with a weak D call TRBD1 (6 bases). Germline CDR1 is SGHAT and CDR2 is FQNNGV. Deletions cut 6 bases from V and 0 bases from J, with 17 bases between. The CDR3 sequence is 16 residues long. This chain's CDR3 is CASRLNTGSVNTEAFF. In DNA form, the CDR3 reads TGTGCCAGCAGGCTCAATACAGGGTCCGTGAACACTGAAGCTTTCTTT.

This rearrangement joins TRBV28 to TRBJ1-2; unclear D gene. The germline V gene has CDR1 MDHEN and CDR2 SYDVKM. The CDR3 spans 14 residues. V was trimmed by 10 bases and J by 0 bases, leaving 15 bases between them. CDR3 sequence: CATSGWEANYGYTF. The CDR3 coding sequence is TGTGCCACCTCCGGGTGGGAGGCTAACTATGGCTACACCTTC.

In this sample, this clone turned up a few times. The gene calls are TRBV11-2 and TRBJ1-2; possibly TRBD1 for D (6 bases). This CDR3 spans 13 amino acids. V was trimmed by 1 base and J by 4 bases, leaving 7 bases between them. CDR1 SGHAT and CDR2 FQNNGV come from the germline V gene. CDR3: CASSLAGVYGYTF. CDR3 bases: TGTGCCAGCAGCTTAGCAGGGGTCTATGGCTACACCTTC.

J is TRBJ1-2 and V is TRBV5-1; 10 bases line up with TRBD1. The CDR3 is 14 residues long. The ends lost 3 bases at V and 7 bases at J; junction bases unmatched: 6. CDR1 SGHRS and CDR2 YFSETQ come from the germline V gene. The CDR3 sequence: CASSWGTGEAGYTF. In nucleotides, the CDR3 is TGCGCCAGCAGCTGGGGGACAGGGGAGGCTGGCTACACCTTC.

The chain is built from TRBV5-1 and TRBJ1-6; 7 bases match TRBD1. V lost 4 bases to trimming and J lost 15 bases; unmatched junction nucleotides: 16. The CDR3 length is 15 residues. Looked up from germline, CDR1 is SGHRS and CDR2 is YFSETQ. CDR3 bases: TGCGCCAGCAGCCCGCGGGGCGAGCAGGGGGTTCTCCTCCACTTT. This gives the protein CASSPRGEQGVLLHF.

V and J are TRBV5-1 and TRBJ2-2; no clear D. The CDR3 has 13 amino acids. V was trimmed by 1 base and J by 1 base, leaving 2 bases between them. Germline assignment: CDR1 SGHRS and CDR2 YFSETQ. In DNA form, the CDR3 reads TGCGCCAGCAGCTTGCAGAACACCGGGGAGCTGTTTTTT. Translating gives CASSLQNTGELFF.

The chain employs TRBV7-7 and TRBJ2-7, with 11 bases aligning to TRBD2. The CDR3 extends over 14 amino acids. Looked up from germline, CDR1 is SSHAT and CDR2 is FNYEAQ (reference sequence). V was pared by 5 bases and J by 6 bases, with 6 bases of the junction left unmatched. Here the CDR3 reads CASSVAGTSGEQYF. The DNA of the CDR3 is TGTGCCAGCAGCGTCGCAGGGACTAGCGGCGAGCAGTACTTC.

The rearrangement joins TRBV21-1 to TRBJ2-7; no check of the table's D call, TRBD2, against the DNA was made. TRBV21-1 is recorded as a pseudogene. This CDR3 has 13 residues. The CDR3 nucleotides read TGTGCCAGCAGCAACCCGCGGGTCTACGAGCAGTACTTC. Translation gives CASSNPRVYEQYF.

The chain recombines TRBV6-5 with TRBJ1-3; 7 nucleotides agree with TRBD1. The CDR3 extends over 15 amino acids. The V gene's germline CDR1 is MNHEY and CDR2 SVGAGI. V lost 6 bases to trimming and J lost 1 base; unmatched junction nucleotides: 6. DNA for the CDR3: TGTGCCAGCAGGGACAGGCCGAATTCTGGAAACACCATATATTTT. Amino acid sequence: CASRDRPNSGNTIYF.

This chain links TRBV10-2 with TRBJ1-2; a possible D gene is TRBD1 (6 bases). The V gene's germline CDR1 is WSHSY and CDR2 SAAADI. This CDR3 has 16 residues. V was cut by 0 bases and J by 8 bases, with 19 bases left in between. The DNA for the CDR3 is TGCGCCAGCAGTGAGTCGAATAGGGGGGGTAGCGGGGGCTACACCTTC. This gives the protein CASSESNRGGSGGYTF.